The 3 T cell receptor beta chains reported below all come from one sample, sequenced in a study of a mutant IDH1 vaccine in newly diagnosed glioma. Which antigens these TCRs recognize remains unknown. Some clones are missing from TCRdb's copy, which holds only in-frame ones; the method was immunoSEQ multiplex PCR. The table records roughly 22,000 clones, just under 90% of them present only once. Stated time point: week 11, during vaccination. The content of each vaccine dose was 300 ug of mutant IDH1 20-mer peptide, and topical imiquimod accompanied it. Here the sequenced sample was PBMCs, taken from a glioma patient whose treatment included an IDH1 peptide vaccine. The receptors derive from a woman in her forties with glioma.

This rearrangement joins TRBV30 to TRBJ2-3; TRBD2 matches 10 bases. The J segment lost 3 bases and the V segment lost 6 bases, leaving 6 bases of the junction unmatched. Germline loops: CDR1 GTSNPN, CDR2 SVGIG (reference sequence). CDR3 length: 14 amino acids. CDR3 nucleotides: TGTGCCTGCCACGGGACTAGCGTAACAGATACGCAGTATTTT. Amino acid sequence: CACHGTSVTDTQYF.

J is TRBJ2-7 and V is TRBV2; 10 nucleotides line up with TRBD2. The CDR3 covers 14 residues. With V trimmed by 7 bases and J by 3 bases, 6 bases remained unmatched. Germline CDR1 and CDR2: SNHLY and FYNNEI. CDR3 in amino acids: CASTRTSGHYEQYF. CDR3 DNA sequence: TGTGCCAGCACCCGGACTAGCGGCCACTACGAGCAGTACTTC. The full variable domain, completed using reference TRBV2 and TRBJ2-7, is EPEVTQTPSHQVTQMGQEVILRCVPISNHLYFYWYRQILGQKVEFLVSFYNNEISEKSEIFDDQFSVERPDGSNFTLKIRSTKLEDSAMYFCASTRTSGHYEQYFGPGTRLTVT.

CDR3 amino acids: CASSLVDRASGYTF. The CDR3 DNA is TGTGCCAGCAGCTTAGTGGACAGGGCAAGCGGCTACACCTTC. The chain links TRBV7-2 to TRBJ1-2; 8 positions match TRBD1. J was trimmed by 8 bases and V by 1 base; bases with no gene match: 6. Per the germline V gene, CDR1 is SGHTA and CDR2 is FQGNSA. The CDR3 loop spans 14 amino acids.